The 7 T cell receptor beta chains listed next were all sequenced from one sample in a study of T cells in Graves' hyperthyroidism and ophthalmopathy. RNA transcripts yielded amplified TCR beta CDR3 regions. First-round RT-PCR with HTBI primers amplified the TCR CDR3 region. TCRdb recomputed calls from the multiplex PCR reads with MiXCR, one row per CDR3 protein. This table has 450,000 to 550,000 distinct CDR3 sequences, approximately 25% appearing once. The sequenced sample was blood. The receptors come from a woman between 25 and 40 years old with Graves' ophthalmopathy.

This clonotype was found many times. The chain joins TRBV12-3 or TRBV12-4 to TRBJ1-2, with 7 positions matching TRBD1. Trimming cost V 1 base and J 0 bases; bases outside gene matches: 5. The CDR3 totals 16 residues. The CDR3 nucleotides are TGTGCCAGCAGTTTAGAGACAGGGCCTACTAACTATGGCTACACCTTC. Translating gives CASSLETGPTNYGYTF.

Ten or more counts support this clonotype. The chain is built from TRBV10-3 and TRBJ2-5, with D hard to call. The CDR3 sequence is 13 residues long. Trimming pared 10 bases from V and 3 bases from J, leaving 15 bases between. The germline V gene has CDR1 ENHRY and CDR2 SYGVKD. CDR3 sequence: CATVSRLEETQYF. The CDR3 DNA follows: TGTGCCACCGTGTCCCGATTAGAAGAGACCCAGTACTTC.

This clonotype was counted ten times or more. The V and J genes are TRBV12-3 or TRBV12-4 and TRBJ1-1, with D uncertain. Trimming removed 3 bases at V and 11 bases at J, with 16 bases between. This CDR3 is built from 13 residues. The CDR3 DNA follows: TGTGCCAGCAGTTTGGTTGGGCTACCAAGTGCTTTCTTT. Translated, it gives CASSLVGLPSAFF.

The chain uses TRBV18 and TRBJ2-7; 8 nucleotides align to TRBD1. V was pared by 6 bases and J by 7 bases, with 5 bases of the junction left unmatched. Germline V lookup: CDR1 KGHSH, CDR2 LQKENI. This CDR3 has 12 residues. The CDR3 bases are TGTGCCAGCTCTCCGGACAGGGCGGAGCAGTACTTC. This sequence encodes CASSPDRAEQYF.

The rearrangement joins TRBV7-2 to TRBJ2-7; D remains ambiguous. The V gene's germline CDR1 is SGHTA and CDR2 FQGNSA. CDR3 length: 18 amino acids. Trimming removed 3 bases from V and 3 bases from J, with 24 bases in between. The CDR3 region has the DNA TGTGCCAGCAGCTTGAGCCCTACGTTTGGCACTACCTTCTACGAGCAGTACTTC. Residues: CASSLSPTFGTTFYEQYF.

The J gene is TRBJ1-1, the V gene TRBV30, with unresolved D. This CDR3 comprises 13 residues. V lost 4 bases and J lost 1, with 10 bases in between. The germline V gene encodes CDR1 GTSNPN and CDR2 SVGIG (reference sequence). CDR3 amino acids: CAWKWIPNTEAFF. The CDR3 nucleotides read TGTGCCTGGAAGTGGATACCGAACACTGAAGCTTTCTTT. Combining the CDR3 with reference TRBV30 and TRBJ1-1 gives the whole variable domain SQTIHQWPATLVQPVGSPLSLECTVEGTSNPNLYWYRQAAGRGLQLLFYSVGIGQISSEVPQNLSASRPQDRQFILSSKKLLLSDSGFYLCAWKWIPNTEAFFGQGTRLTVV.

This clonotype was seen ten or more times. This chain connects TRBV12-3 or TRBV12-4 to TRBJ2-5; 9 bases match TRBD1. The CDR3 is 14 amino acids. V lost 3 bases and J lost 5; bases outside the gene matches: 4. CDR3 protein: CASSLTGGSETQYF. DNA of the CDR3: TGTGCCAGCAGTTTGACAGGGGGTAGCGAGACCCAGTACTTC.